A selection of T cell receptor beta chains follows, all from one sample in a study of T cells in Graves' hyperthyroidism and ophthalmopathy. MiXCR, applied by TCRdb to the multiplex PCR reads, yields one record per CDR3 protein. The sample lists hundreds of thousands of distinct CDR3 sequences, roughly 25% occurring once. The sample consisted of blood. The receptor source for this set is a woman in her 30s with Graves' ophthalmopathy. The CDR3 runs from the conserved cysteine through the conserved F or W. Fields, in order: J gene, clone size, D gene, V gene, CDR3 protein, CDR3 DNA. The D gene is left open where the match is weak. Clone size, where shown, is once, few, many, or a class for clones that have expanded.

j_call: TRBJ2-2; clone_size: many; d_call: TRBD2; v_call: TRBV20-1; cdr3_aa: CSARDTSVDTGELFF; cdr3_nt: TGCAGTGCTAGAGATACTAGCGTGGACACCGGGGAGCTGTTTTTT
j_call: TRBJ1-5; clone_size: few; d_call: NA; v_call: TRBV5-6; cdr3_aa: CASSLGTRDRQPQHF; cdr3_nt: TGTGCCAGCAGCTTGGGGACGAGGGACCGCCAGCCCCAGCATTTT
j_call: TRBJ1-2; clone_size: few; d_call: NA; v_call: TRBV15; cdr3_aa: CATSRASIRKGYTF; cdr3_nt: TGTGCCACCAGCAGAGCCTCTATACGAAAGGGCTACACCTTC
j_call: TRBJ1-5; clone_size: few; d_call: NA; v_call: TRBV6-1; cdr3_aa: CASSEAPGKNQPQHF; cdr3_nt: TGTGCCAGCAGTGAAGCGCCAGGGAAGAATCAGCCCCAGCATTTT
j_call: TRBJ1-5; clone_size: many; d_call: NA; v_call: TRBV19; cdr3_aa: CASSVTGFEGQPQHF; cdr3_nt: TGTGCCAGTAGTGTCACAGGGTTTGAGGGTCAGCCCCAGCATTTT
j_call: TRBJ1-1; clone_size: many; d_call: TRBD1; v_call: TRBV29-1; cdr3_aa: CSVPRDSMNTEAFF; cdr3_nt: TGCAGCGTGCCCCGGGACAGCATGAACACTGAAGCTTTCTTT
j_call: TRBJ1-5; clone_size: NA; d_call: NA; v_call: TRBV4-1; cdr3_aa: CASSQPTQGRRQPQHF; cdr3_nt: TGCGCCAGCAGCCAGCCCACCCAGGGAAGGCGTCAGCCCCAGCATTTT
j_call: TRBJ2-7; clone_size: few; d_call: NA; v_call: TRBV28; cdr3_aa: CASSLPTGHEQYF; cdr3_nt: TGTGCCAGCAGCCTACCCACAGGACACGAGCAGTACTTC
j_call: TRBJ1-1; clone_size: many; d_call: NA; v_call: TRBV19; cdr3_aa: CASSAVMTEAFF; cdr3_nt: TGTGCCAGTAGTGCCGTGATGACCGAAGCTTTCTTT
j_call: TRBJ2-7; clone_size: few; d_call: NA; v_call: TRBV4-3; cdr3_aa: CASSQDTSGGGYEQYF; cdr3_nt: TGCGCCAGCAGCCAAGATACGTCCGGGGGCGGCTACGAGCAGTACTTC
j_call: TRBJ2-5; clone_size: many; d_call: NA; v_call: TRBV7-2; cdr3_aa: CASSFKGTQETQYF; cdr3_nt: TGTGCCAGCAGCTTCAAGGGAACCCAAGAGACCCAGTACTTC
j_call: TRBJ2-7; clone_size: many; d_call: NA; v_call: TRBV29-1; cdr3_aa: CSVEDIAGAGGQYF; cdr3_nt: TGCAGCGTTGAAGATATAGCAGGGGCCGGGGGGCAGTACTTC
j_call: TRBJ2-2; clone_size: NA; d_call: NA; v_call: TRBV26; cdr3_aa: CASSPSPGNTGELFF; cdr3_nt: TGCGCCAGCAGCCCCTCGCCGGGGAACACCGGGGAGCTGTTTTTT
j_call: TRBJ2-3; clone_size: many; d_call: NA; v_call: TRBV6-1; cdr3_aa: CASTEEGTSTDTQYF; cdr3_nt: TGTGCCAGCACCGAGGAGGGGACGAGCACAGATACGCAGTATTTT
j_call: TRBJ2-6; clone_size: many; d_call: TRBD1; v_call: TRBV5-1; cdr3_aa: CASSDRAGANVLTF; cdr3_nt: TGCGCCAGCAGCGACAGGGCTGGGGCCAACGTCCTGACTTTC
j_call: TRBJ1-2; clone_size: many; d_call: TRBD1; v_call: TRBV6-1; cdr3_aa: CASRTPTGGIGGYTF; cdr3_nt: TGTGCCAGCAGAACCCCGACAGGGGGCATCGGTGGCTACACCTTC
j_call: TRBJ2-7; clone_size: many; d_call: TRBD2; v_call: TRBV6-2/TRBV6-3; cdr3_aa: CASSYSTSRAYEQYF; cdr3_nt: TGTGCCAGCAGTTACTCGACTAGCCGCGCCTACGAGCAGTACTTC
j_call: TRBJ1-1; clone_size: NA; d_call: TRBD1; v_call: TRBV30; cdr3_aa: CAWSTGTGGNTEAFF; cdr3_nt: TGTGCCTGGAGTACCGGGACAGGAGGGAACACTGAAGCTTTCTTT
j_call: TRBJ1-1; clone_size: many; d_call: NA; v_call: TRBV18; cdr3_aa: CASSPGTGGNTEAFF; cdr3_nt: TGTGCCAGCTCACCAGGTACGGGGGGGAACACTGAAGCTTTCTTT
j_call: TRBJ2-3; clone_size: many; d_call: NA; v_call: TRBV12-3/TRBV12-4; cdr3_aa: CASSLRGGTDTQYF; cdr3_nt: TGTGCCAGCAGTTTGAGGGGTGGCACAGATACGCAGTATTTT
j_call: TRBJ1-1; clone_size: many; d_call: NA; v_call: TRBV7-2; cdr3_aa: CASSWNQDGDAFF; cdr3_nt: TGTGCCAGCAGCTGGAACCAGGACGGAGACGCTTTCTTT
j_call: TRBJ2-7; clone_size: many; d_call: TRBD2; v_call: TRBV5-1; cdr3_aa: CASSFGLAGDSYEQYF; cdr3_nt: TGCGCCAGCAGCTTTGGACTAGCGGGGGACTCCTACGAGCAGTACTTC
j_call: TRBJ1-5; clone_size: many; d_call: TRBD1; v_call: TRBV7-2; cdr3_aa: CASSYTGDPQHF; cdr3_nt: TGTGCCAGCAGTTATACAGGGGACCCCCAGCATTTT
j_call: TRBJ1-1; clone_size: many; d_call: NA; v_call: TRBV2; cdr3_aa: CASSANRDEAFF; cdr3_nt: TGTGCCAGCAGCGCAAACAGAGATGAAGCTTTCTTT
j_call: TRBJ1-2; clone_size: many; d_call: NA; v_call: TRBV27; cdr3_aa: CASGSSLEGYGYTF; cdr3_nt: TGTGCCAGCGGATCCTCCCTGGAAGGCTATGGCTACACCTTC
j_call: TRBJ1-2; clone_size: many; d_call: NA; v_call: TRBV2; cdr3_aa: CASSGDVASYGYTF; cdr3_nt: TGTGCCAGCAGTGGGGACGTCGCGAGTTATGGCTACACCTTC
j_call: TRBJ2-5; clone_size: NA; d_call: TRBD2; v_call: TRBV6-1; cdr3_aa: CASSPRTSAQETQYF; cdr3_nt: TGTGCCAGCAGTCCCCGGACTAGCGCGCAAGAGACCCAGTACTTC
j_call: TRBJ1-1; clone_size: many; d_call: TRBD1; v_call: TRBV29-1; cdr3_aa: CSVEVSPGGWDTEAFF; cdr3_nt: TGCAGCGTTGAAGTCAGCCCAGGGGGTTGGGACACTGAAGCTTTCTTT